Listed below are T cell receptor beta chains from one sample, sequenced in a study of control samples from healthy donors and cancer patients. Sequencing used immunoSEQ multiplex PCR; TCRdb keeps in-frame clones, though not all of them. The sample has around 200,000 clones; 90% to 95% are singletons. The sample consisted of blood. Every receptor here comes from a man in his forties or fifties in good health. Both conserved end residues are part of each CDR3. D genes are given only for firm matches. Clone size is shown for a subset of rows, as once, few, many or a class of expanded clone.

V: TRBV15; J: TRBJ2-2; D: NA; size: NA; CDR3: CATSRDPKRELFF; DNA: TGTGCCACCAGCAGAGATCCTAAGCGGGAGCTGTTTTTT
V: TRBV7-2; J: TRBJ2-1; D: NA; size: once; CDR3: CASSFTPIYNEQFF; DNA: TGTGCCAGCAGCTTCACGCCCATCTACAATGAGCAGTTCTTC
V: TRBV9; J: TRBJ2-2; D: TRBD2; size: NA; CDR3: CASSAAGGMTTGELFF; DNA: TGTGCCAGCAGCGCTGCGGGGGGTATGACCACCGGGGAGCTGTTTTTT
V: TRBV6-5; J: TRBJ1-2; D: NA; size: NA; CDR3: CASSYSRTAYYGYTF; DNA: TGTGCCAGCAGTTACTCGAGGACGGCCTACTATGGCTACACCTTC
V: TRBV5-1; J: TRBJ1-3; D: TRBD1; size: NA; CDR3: CASRAPGGSGNTIYF; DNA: TGCGCCAGCAGGGCCCCAGGGGGCTCTGGAAACACCATATATTTT
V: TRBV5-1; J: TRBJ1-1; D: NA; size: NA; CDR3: CASHGPPNTEAFF; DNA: TGCGCCAGCCACGGACCACCTAACACTGAAGCTTTCTTT
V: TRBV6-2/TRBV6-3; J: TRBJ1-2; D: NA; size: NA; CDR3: CASSYGLPGRGYTF; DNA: TGTGCCAGCAGTTACGGCCTGCCTGGGAGAGGCTACACCTTC
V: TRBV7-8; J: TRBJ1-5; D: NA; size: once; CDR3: CASSFRGDSNQPQHF; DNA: TGTGCCAGCAGCTTCAGGGGAGACAGCAATCAGCCCCAGCATTTT
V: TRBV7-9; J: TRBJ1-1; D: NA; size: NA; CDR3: CASSPMSNTEAFF; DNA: TGTGCCAGCAGCCCCATGTCGAACACTGAAGCTTTCTTT
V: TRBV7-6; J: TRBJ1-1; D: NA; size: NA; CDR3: CASSFVPLGQQNTEAFF; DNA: TGTGCCAGCAGCTTTGTCCCCCTAGGCCAGCAGAACACTGAAGCTTTCTTT
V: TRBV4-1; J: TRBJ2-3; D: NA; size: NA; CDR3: CASSQGQAYTDTQYF; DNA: TGCGCCAGCAGCCAAGGGCAGGCCTACACAGATACGCAGTATTTT
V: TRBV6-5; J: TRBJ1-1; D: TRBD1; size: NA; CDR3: CASRGGTALPEAFF; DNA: TGTGCCAGCAGGGGGGGGACAGCACTGCCTGAAGCTTTCTTT
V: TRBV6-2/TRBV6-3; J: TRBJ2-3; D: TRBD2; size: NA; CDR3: CASSSPPLAGSTDTQYF; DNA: TGTGCCAGCAGTTCACCCCCACTAGCGGGGAGCACAGATACGCAGTATTTT
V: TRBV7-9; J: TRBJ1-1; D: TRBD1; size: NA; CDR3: CASSLVGTGALEAFF; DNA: TGTGCCAGCAGCTTAGTCGGGACAGGGGCCCTCGAAGCTTTCTTT
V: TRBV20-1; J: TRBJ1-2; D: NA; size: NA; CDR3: CSAREKHTF; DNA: TGCAGTGCTAGAGAGAAACACACCTTC
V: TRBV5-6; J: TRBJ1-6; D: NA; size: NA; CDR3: CASRGTANSPLHF; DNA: TGTGCCAGCCGGGGAACAGCTAATTCACCCCTCCACTTT
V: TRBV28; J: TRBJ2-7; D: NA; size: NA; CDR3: CASRKDGYEQYF; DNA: TGTGCCAGCAGAAAGGACGGCTACGAGCAGTACTTC
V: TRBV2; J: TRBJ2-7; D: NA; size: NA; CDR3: CASSEESKGTEQYF; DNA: TGTGCCAGCAGTGAAGAGTCGAAGGGAACCGAGCAGTACTTC
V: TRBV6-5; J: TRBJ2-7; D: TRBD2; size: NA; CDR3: CASCRERGAYEQYF; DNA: TGTGCCAGTTGCCGGGAGCGGGGGGCCTACGAGCAGTACTTC
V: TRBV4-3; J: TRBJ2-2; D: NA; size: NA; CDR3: CASSHNPSTGELFF; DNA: TGCGCCAGCAGCCATAACCCCTCGACCGGGGAGCTGTTTTTT
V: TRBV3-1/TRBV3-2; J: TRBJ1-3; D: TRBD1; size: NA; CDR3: CASSPRDRALSGNTIYF; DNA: TGTGCCAGCAGCCCCCGGGACAGAGCCCTCTCTGGAAACACCATATATTTT
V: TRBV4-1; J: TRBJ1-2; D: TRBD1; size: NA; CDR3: CASSQEGQGAAGYTF; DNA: TGCGCCAGCAGCCAAGAAGGGCAGGGGGCCGCTGGCTACACCTTC
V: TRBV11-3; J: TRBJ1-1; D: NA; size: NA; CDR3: CASSLDPETEAFF; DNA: TGTGCCAGCAGCTTAGATCCGGAGACTGAAGCTTTCTTT
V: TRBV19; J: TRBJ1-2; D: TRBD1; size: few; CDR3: CASSMYGDRGGGYTF; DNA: TGTGCCAGTAGTATGTACGGGGACAGGGGAGGCGGCTACACCTTC
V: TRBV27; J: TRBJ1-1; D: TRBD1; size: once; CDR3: CASSRQTGTGNTEAFF; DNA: TGTGCCAGCAGCCGACAAACCGGGACAGGGAACACTGAAGCTTTCTTT
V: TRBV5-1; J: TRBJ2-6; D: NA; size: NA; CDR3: CASTNSVAGANVLTF; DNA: TGCGCCAGCACCAATTCAGTGGCCGGGGCCAACGTCCTGACTTTC
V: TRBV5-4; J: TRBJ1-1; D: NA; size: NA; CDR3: CASSLVGGGGTEAFF; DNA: TGTGCCAGCAGCTTAGTTGGAGGGGGAGGCACTGAAGCTTTCTTT
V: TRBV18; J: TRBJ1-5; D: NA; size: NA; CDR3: CASSPANPNQPQHF; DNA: TGTGCCAGCTCACCAGCTAATCCGAATCAGCCCCAGCATTTT
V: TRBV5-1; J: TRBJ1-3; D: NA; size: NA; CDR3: CASSLASYGNTIYF; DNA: TGCGCCAGCAGCTTGGCCTCCTATGGAAACACCATATATTTT
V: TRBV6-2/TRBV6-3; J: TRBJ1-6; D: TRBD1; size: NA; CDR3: CASSYSSDRVNSPLHF; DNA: TGTGCCAGCAGTTACTCCTCCGACAGGGTTAATTCACCCCTCCACTTT
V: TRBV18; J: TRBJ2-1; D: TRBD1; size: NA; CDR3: CASSPGTGGTYNEQFF; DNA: TGTGCCAGCTCACCTGGGACAGGGGGGACCTACAATGAGCAGTTCTTC
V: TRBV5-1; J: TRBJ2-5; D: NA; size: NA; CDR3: CASSSQPRGTQETQYF; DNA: TGCGCCAGCAGCTCGCAACCACGGGGGACCCAAGAGACCCAGTACTTC
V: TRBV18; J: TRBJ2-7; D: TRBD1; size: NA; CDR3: CASSPYETGLGEQYF; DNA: TGTGCCAGCTCACCGTACGAGACAGGGCTCGGAGAGCAGTACTTC
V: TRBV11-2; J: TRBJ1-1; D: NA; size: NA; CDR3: CASSLAAGTEAFF; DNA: TGTGCCAGCAGCTTAGCCGCGGGGACTGAAGCTTTCTTT
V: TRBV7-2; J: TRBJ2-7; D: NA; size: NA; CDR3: CASTPTGTESYEQYF; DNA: TGTGCCAGCACCCCCACGGGGACGGAATCCTACGAGCAGTACTTC
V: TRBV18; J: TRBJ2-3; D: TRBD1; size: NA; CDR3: CASSPDRGRADTQYF; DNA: TGTGCCAGCTCACCCGACAGGGGGCGCGCAGATACGCAGTATTTT
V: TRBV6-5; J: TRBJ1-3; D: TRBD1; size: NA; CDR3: CASSGTVLNTIYF; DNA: TGTGCCAGCTCCGGGACAGTTCTGAACACCATATATTTT
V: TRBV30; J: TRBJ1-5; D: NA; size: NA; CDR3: CAWSVSRGQPQHF; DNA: TGTGCCTGGAGTGTAAGCAGGGGACAGCCCCAGCATTTT
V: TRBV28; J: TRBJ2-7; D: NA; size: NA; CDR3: CASSSTIYEQYF; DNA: TGTGCCAGCAGTTCAACTATCTACGAGCAGTACTTC
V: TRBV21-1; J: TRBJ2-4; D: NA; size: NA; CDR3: CASSPPPANIQYF; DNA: TGTGCCAGCAGCCCCCCCCCGGCAAACATTCAGTACTTC
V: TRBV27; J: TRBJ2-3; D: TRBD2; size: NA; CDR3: CASSPRLAGGPVTDTQYF; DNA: TGTGCCAGCAGTCCGAGACTAGCGGGGGGCCCAGTCACAGATACGCAGTATTTT
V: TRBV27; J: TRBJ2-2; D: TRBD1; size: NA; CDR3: CASSSGIGQGTGELFF; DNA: TGTGCCAGCAGTTCCGGAATCGGACAGGGAACCGGGGAGCTGTTTTTT
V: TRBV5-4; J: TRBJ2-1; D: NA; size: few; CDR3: CASSPGGRGPNTEQFF; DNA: TGTGCCAGCAGCCCGGGGGGCAGGGGGCCAAATACTGAGCAGTTCTTC